The rows below give T cell receptor beta chains drawn from one sample of a study of molecular identifiers for immune sequencing clone quantification. TCRdb analysed the PCR reads with MiXCR anew, one entry per CDR3 protein. The data show 490,000 or so distinct CDR3 sequences, with under 30% seen just once and 0.7% to 0.9% held by the top ten. Specimen: naive CD8+ T cells from blood, with Jurkat cell RNA spiked in. The receptor set was obtained from a human donor in good health. Some libraries in this study had Jurkat cell RNA spiked in. CDR3s include the opening cysteine and the closing phenylalanine or tryptophan. D genes are given only for firm matches. The size entry is marked missing in some rows and otherwise reads once, few, many or a size class.

size | D | J | V | DNA | CDR3
many | NA | TRBJ2-7 | TRBV25-1 | TGTGCCAGCAGTGGGACCGGGACACCTATCTCCTACGAGCAGTACTTC | CASSGTGTPISYEQYF
few | NA | TRBJ1-2 | TRBV30 | TGTGCCTGCCCAGGTCCGGATCCGTTCTTC | CACPGPDPFF
many | TRBD1 | TRBJ2-3 | TRBV28 | TGTGCCAGCAGTTTTCAGGGGGCAAGCACAGATACGCAGTATTTT | CASSFQGASTDTQYF
NA | NA | TRBJ1-3 | TRBV7-2 | TGTGCCAGCAGCCCTTGGGGCAGGGAGACGAACACCATATATTTT | CASSPWGRETNTIYF
few | TRBD1 | TRBJ1-2 | TRBV12-3/TRBV12-4 | TGTGCCAGCGAGCCTCTAGGGGGCTTAGATGGCTACGCCTTC | CASEPLGGLDGYAF
many | NA | TRBJ1-5 | TRBV9 | TGTGCCAGCAGCCTAACCCCAGATCAGCCCCAGCATTTT | CASSLTPDQPQHF
NA | NA | TRBJ2-1 | TRBV6-2/TRBV6-3 | TGTGCCAGCAGTTCCCAGTGGTCGATATACAATGAGCAGTTCTTC | CASSSQWSIYNEQFF
few | NA | TRBJ2-7 | TRBV9 | TGTGCCAGCAGCGTAGCTTACGGGAGTAGCTACGAGCAGTACTTC | CASSVAYGSSYEQYF
NA | NA | TRBJ1-5 | TRBV6-1 | TGTGCCAGCAGTGATACTACAGTGTATTCCAATCAGCCCCAGCATTTT | CASSDTTVYSNQPQHF
NA | TRBD2 | TRBJ2-7 | TRBV27 | TGTGCCAGCAGCCCGGGACTAGGGCTCTCCTACGAGCAGTACTTC | CASSPGLGLSYEQYF
few | TRBD1 | TRBJ2-7 | TRBV27 | TGTGCCAGCAGCACCGGGACAGGGAAATCCTACGAGCAGTACTTC | CASSTGTGKSYEQYF
NA | NA | TRBJ2-5 | TRBV7-9 | TGTGCCAGCAGATCCTCCACAGGGATGAGGGAGACCCAGTACTTC | CASRSSTGMRETQYF
NA | TRBD1 | TRBJ2-7 | TRBV20-1 | TGCAGTGCTAGAGATACCTCGAGACAGGGGCTCGCACCCTACGAGCAGTACTTC | CSARDTSRQGLAPYEQYF
few | TRBD2 | TRBJ2-4 | TRBV4-1 | TGCGCCAGCAGCCAAGAAGGGTCTAGCGGGAGCCTGAGAAACATTCAGTACTTC | CASSQEGSSGSLRNIQYF
many | NA | TRBJ1-4 | TRBV20-1 | TGCAGTGCTAGAGATCTCGCATGGGCTGAAAAACTGTTTTTT | CSARDLAWAEKLFF
few | NA | TRBJ2-7 | TRBV28 | TGTGCCAGCAGTTTCGGACAGACCGACTACGAGCAGTACTTC | CASSFGQTDYEQYF
NA | NA | TRBJ1-1 | TRBV14 | TGTGCCAGCAGCCAAGTAGGGTGGTACAGATTGAACACTGAAGCTTTCTTT | CASSQVGWYRLNTEAFF